This T cell receptor beta chain appears in the sequencing data of a study of T cell clonality in common variable immunodeficiency. General observations from the study: CVID subjects had higher TCRbeta clonality than healthy controls, most marked in about a third. In common variable immunodeficiency, TCR beta chains reportedly carried fewer deletions and N-nucleotide insertions.

CVID subjects had received replacement immunoglobulin for at least one year. This clone has at least ten counts. Its antigen remains unidentified. The read halts 3 residues ahead of the CDR3 end, with the missing end drawn from the germline J gene. V was clipped by 3 bases and J by 6 bases, with 12 bases between them. The CDR3 sequence is 13 residues long. Germline values: CDR1 SGHTA, CDR2 FQGTGA. This table comes from immunoSEQ multiplex PCR, and its TCRdb copy is limited to in-frame clones, with some not included. The sample was found to contain fewer than 40,000 clones, and every one recurs. The sequencing input was peripheral blood mononuclear cells. The chain has TRBV7-3 and TRBJ2-7; D not resolved. The receptor was derived from a human donor with common variable immunodeficiency. Partial CDR3 DNA: TGTGCCAGCAGCTTCTCCCAGGTGGGCGAG. It is translated as CASSFSQVGE. The whole CDR3 is CASSFSQVGEQYF.